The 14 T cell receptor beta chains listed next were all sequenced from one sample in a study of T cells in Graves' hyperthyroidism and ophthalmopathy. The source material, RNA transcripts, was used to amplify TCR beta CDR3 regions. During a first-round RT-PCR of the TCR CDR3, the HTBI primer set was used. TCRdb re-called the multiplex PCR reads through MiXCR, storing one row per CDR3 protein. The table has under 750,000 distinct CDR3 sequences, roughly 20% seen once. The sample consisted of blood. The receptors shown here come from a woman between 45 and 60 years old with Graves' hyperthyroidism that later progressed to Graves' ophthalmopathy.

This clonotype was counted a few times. The DNA of the CDR3 is TGCAGTGCTAGTTTTGCAGGGGGGAGCTATGGCTACACCTTC. Its protein is CSASFAGGSYGYTF. V gene TRBV20-1 combines with J gene TRBJ1-2, with 7 bases lining up with TRBD1. This CDR3 is 14 amino acids long. The J segment lost 4 bases and the V segment lost 3 bases, leaving 8 bases of the junction unmatched. Per the germline V gene, CDR1 is DFQATT and CDR2 is SNEGSKA (reference sequence).

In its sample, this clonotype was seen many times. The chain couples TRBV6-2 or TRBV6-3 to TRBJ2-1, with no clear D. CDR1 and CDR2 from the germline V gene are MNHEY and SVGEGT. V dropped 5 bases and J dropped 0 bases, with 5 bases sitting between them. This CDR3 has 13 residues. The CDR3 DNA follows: TGTGCCAGCAGTGCAAGCTCCTACAATGAGCAGTTCTTC. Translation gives CASSASSYNEQFF.

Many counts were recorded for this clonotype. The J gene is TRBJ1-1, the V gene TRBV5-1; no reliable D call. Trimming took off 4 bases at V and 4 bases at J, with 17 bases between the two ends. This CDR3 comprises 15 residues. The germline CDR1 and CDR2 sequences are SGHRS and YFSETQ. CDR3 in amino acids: CASSQILGLGTEAFF. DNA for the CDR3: TGCGCCAGCAGCCAAATCTTGGGATTAGGCACTGAAGCTTTCTTT.

CDR3 nucleotide sequence: TGTGCCAGCCGACCGGCGGGGGGGCTCCCCCTGTACTTC. Its protein product is CASRPAGGLPLYF. V is TRBV5-4 and J is TRBJ2-5, with 9 bases aligning to TRBD2. The CDR3 loop spans 13 amino acids. Germline values: CDR1 SGHNT, CDR2 YYREEE (reference sequence). V was pared by 7 bases and J by 13 bases, with 14 bases of the junction left unmatched.

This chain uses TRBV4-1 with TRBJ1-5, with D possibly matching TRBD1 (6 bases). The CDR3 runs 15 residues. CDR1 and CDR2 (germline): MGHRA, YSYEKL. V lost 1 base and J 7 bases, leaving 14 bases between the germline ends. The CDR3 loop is CASSQVGAVAQPQHF. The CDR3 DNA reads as TGCGCCAGCAGCCAAGTGGGGGCGGTGGCGCAGCCCCAGCATTTT.

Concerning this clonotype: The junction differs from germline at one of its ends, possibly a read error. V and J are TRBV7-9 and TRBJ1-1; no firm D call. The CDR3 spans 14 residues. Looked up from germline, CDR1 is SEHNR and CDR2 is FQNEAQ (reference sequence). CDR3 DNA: TGTGCCTGCAGCCCTTGGACGGAGAACACTGAAGCTTTCTTT. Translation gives CACSPWTENTEAFF.

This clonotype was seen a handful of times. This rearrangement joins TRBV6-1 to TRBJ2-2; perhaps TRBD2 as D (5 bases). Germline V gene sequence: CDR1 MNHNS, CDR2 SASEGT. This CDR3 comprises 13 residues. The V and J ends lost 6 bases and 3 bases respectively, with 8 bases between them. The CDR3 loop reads CASSGEHTGELFF. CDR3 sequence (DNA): TGTGCCAGCAGCGGGGAGCACACCGGGGAGCTGTTTTTT.

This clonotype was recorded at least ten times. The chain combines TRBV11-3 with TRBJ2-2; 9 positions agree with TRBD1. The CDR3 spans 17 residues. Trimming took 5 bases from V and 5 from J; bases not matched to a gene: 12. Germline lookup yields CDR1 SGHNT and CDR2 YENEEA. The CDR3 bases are TGTGCCAGCAGCCCACTGCCGCGACAGGGGGGAACCGGGGAGCTGTTTTTT. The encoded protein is CASSPLPRQGGTGELFF.

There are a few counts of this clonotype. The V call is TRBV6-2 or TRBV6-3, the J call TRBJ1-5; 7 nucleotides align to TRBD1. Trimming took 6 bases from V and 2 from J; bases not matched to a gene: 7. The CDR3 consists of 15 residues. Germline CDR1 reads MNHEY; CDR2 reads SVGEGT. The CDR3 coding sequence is TGTGCCAGCAGGACAGGGTCAACAGGCAATCAGCCCCAGCATTTT. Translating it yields CASRTGSTGNQPQHF.

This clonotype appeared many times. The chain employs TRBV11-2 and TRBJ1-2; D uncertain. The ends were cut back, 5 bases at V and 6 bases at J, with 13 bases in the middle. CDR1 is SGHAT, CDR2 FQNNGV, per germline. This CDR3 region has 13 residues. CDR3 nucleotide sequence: TGTGCCAGCAGCCTTTATACAGCCGATGGCTACACCTTC. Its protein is CASSLYTADGYTF.

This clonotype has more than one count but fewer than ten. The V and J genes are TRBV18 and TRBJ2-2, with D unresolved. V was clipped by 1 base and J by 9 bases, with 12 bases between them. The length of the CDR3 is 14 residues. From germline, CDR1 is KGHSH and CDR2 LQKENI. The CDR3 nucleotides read TGTGCCAGCTCACCACAAAGGACCTCCCGGGAGCTGTTTTTT. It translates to CASSPQRTSRELFF. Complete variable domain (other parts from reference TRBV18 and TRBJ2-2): NAGVMQNPRHLVRRRGQEARLRCSPMKGHSHVYWYRQLPEEGLKFMVYLQKENIIDESGMPKERFSAEFPKEGPSILRIQQVVRGDSAAYFCASSPQRTSRELFFGEGSRLTVL.

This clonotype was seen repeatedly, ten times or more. Written as DNA, the CDR3 is TGCGCCAGCAGCTTGGGACAAACGAAGAACACTGAAGCTTTCTTT. Translating it yields CASSLGQTKNTEAFF. This sequence joins TRBV5-1 and TRBJ1-1; D is ambiguous. V lost 0 bases and J 1 base, leaving 10 bases between the germline ends. From germline, CDR1 is SGHRS and CDR2 YFSETQ. The length of the CDR3 is 15 residues.

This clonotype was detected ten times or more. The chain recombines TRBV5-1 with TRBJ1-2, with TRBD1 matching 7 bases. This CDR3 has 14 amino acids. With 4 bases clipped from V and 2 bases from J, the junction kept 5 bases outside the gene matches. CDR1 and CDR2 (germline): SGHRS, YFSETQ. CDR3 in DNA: TGCGCCAGCAGCGTACTGGACAGGAACTATGGCTACACCTTC. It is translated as CASSVLDRNYGYTF.

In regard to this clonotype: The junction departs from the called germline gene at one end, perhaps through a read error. CDR3 coding DNA: TGTGCCAGCAGCCAACGCGGGACAGATAATTCACTCCTCCACTTT. Its protein product is CASSQRGTDNSLLHF. V and J are TRBV3-1 and TRBJ1-6; TRBD1 aligns across 7 bases. Germline V CDR1 and CDR2: LGHDT, YNNKEL (reference sequence). There are 15 residues in the CDR3.